Each of the 29 T cell receptor beta chains below was sequenced from the same sample in a study of cytomegalovirus exposure and HLA in healthy donors. 60 Vbeta and 13 Jbeta primers were used in PCR. The method was immunoSEQ multiplex PCR; TCRdb's version includes in-frame clones alone and lacks a portion of them. In the table there are about 170,000 clones, approximately 80% of which are singletons. Specimen: PBMCs. The receptors stem from a woman aged 45-60 years in good health and CMV-seropositive.

The chain has TRBV1 and TRBJ2-7; the table's D call of TRBD2 was not tested on the DNA. TRBV1 is a pseudogene segment. The CDR3 consists of 18 residues. The CDR3 loop is CTSSPQGTSGGSYYEQYF. DNA for the CDR3: TGCACCAGCAGCCCCCAGGGGACTAGCGGGGGGTCCTACTACGAGCAGTACTTC.

This chain links TRBV5-1 with TRBJ1-4; TRBD1 might be the D (6 bases). CDR1 and CDR2 from the germline V gene are SGHRS and YFSETQ. The ends were cut back, 4 bases at V and 5 bases at J, with 15 bases in the middle. The CDR3 spans 15 residues. The chain's CDR3 is CASSTLDSRNEKLFF. CDR3 DNA: TGCGCCAGCAGCACACTGGACAGTCGGAATGAAAAACTGTTTTTT.

The chain joins TRBV29-1 to TRBJ1-1, with D perhaps matching TRBD1 (5 bases). V was pared by 5 bases and J by 8 bases, with 9 bases between. The germline V gene encodes CDR1 SQVTM and CDR2 ANQGSEA. This CDR3 is built from 10 residues. CDR3 sequence reads: CSVFDSEAFF. CDR3 nucleotide sequence: TGCAGCGTTTTTGACAGCGAAGCTTTCTTT. The whole variable domain, remainder taken from reference TRBV29-1 and TRBJ1-1, is SAVISQKPSRDICQRGTSLTIQCQVDSQVTMMFWYRQQPGQSLTLIATANQGSEATYESGFVIDKFPISRPNLTFSTLTVSNMSPEDSSIYLCSVFDSEAFFGQGTRLTVV.

The CDR3 bases are TGTGCCAGCAGAACCGGGGTAGAGGGAGGCTACACCTTC. It encodes CASRTGVEGGYTF. The chain joins TRBV25-1 to TRBJ1-2; D is ambiguous. The CDR3 consists of 13 residues. The germline CDR1 and CDR2 sequences are MGHDK and SYGVNS. The V and J ends lost 6 bases and 8 bases respectively, with 16 bases between them.

The chain recombines TRBV19 with TRBJ2-3; the match to TRBD2 covers 7 bases. The CDR3 has 17 amino acids. Trimming removed 3 bases from V and 4 bases from J; junction bases left unmatched: 13. From germline, CDR1 is LNHDA and CDR2 SQIVND (reference sequence). The CDR3 coding sequence is TGTGCCAGTAGTATTTCCTCTAATTCCCGGGGGGCAGATACGCAGTATTTT. This gives the protein CASSISSNSRGADTQYF.

V is TRBV18 and J is TRBJ2-1, with 11 bases lining up with TRBD2. CDR3 size: 17 residues. Germline V lookup: CDR1 KGHSH, CDR2 LQKENI. The J segment lost 3 bases and the V segment lost 6 bases, leaving 10 bases of the junction unmatched. CDR3 in amino acids: CASSLLPTSGVYNEQFF. CDR3 DNA: TGTGCCAGCTCGCTACTGCCGACTAGCGGGGTCTACAATGAGCAGTTCTTC.

This clone came up once. The chain couples TRBV30 to TRBJ1-1, with D possibly TRBD1 on 5 matching bases. Germline CDR1 and CDR2: GTSNPN and SVGIG (reference sequence). V dropped 3 bases and J dropped 4 bases, with 21 bases sitting between them. The CDR3 loop spans 16 amino acids. CDR3: CAWSSHGRGRGTEAFF. The CDR3 bases are TGTGCCTGGAGCTCCCACGGGAGGGGAAGAGGCACTGAAGCTTTCTTT.

The rearrangement uses TRBV25-1 and TRBJ1-5, with 9 bases identical to TRBD1. CDR1 is MGHDK, CDR2 SYGVNS, per germline. Unmatched junction bases numbered 2, after V lost 3 bases and J lost 5 bases. The CDR3 sequence is 14 residues long. CDR3 sequence reads: CASSDRQGDQPQHF. Written as DNA, the CDR3 is TGTGCCAGCAGTGACCGACAGGGGGATCAGCCCCAGCATTTT.

As to this clone: The CDR3 end shows no conserved phenylalanine or tryptophan, and so a read error is likely. The chain has TRBV10-3 and TRBJ1-2; 9 bases line up with TRBD1. The CDR3 has 15 amino acids. The V gene end was trimmed by 3 bases and the J gene end by 2 bases; junction bases not matched to a gene: 4. CDR1 is ENHRY and CDR2 is SYGVKD in the germline V gene. CDR3 nucleotides: TGTGCCATCAGTGACGACAGGGGGGGAAACTATGGCTACACCCTC. Translated: CAISDDRGGNYGYTL.

The rearrangement joins TRBV28 to TRBJ2-4; the match to TRBD1 covers 9 bases. CDR3 length: 14 residues. Germline V gene data show CDR1 as MDHEN and CDR2 as SYDVKM. Losses at the gene ends were 8 bases for V and 3 bases for J; bases not matched to a gene: 5. DNA of the CDR3: TGTGCCAGCGGACAGGGGTGGGTCAAAAACATTCAGTACTTC. Its translation: CASGQGWVKNIQYF.

This clone was observed a few times. The chain has TRBV11-2 and TRBJ2-1; 8 bases are shared with TRBD1. V was clipped by 5 bases and J by 5 bases; unmatched bases: 11. CDR1 SGHAT and CDR2 FQNNGV come from the germline V gene. The CDR3 has 16 residues. This chain's CDR3 is CASSPNGQGLHNEQFF. In DNA, the CDR3 is TGTGCCAGCAGCCCTAACGGACAGGGCCTACACAATGAGCAGTTCTTC.

This clone has only a few counts. V gene TRBV9 combines with J gene TRBJ2-7; D is possibly TRBD1 (6 bases). The CDR3 extends over 14 amino acids. Germline lookup yields CDR1 SGDLS and CDR2 YYNGEE. The germline V and J ends were trimmed by 2 bases and 5 bases, with 14 bases remaining between them. CDR3 region: CASSVGQGKHEQYF. CDR3 coding DNA: TGTGCCAGCAGCGTTGGTCAGGGGAAGCACGAGCAGTACTTC. The full variable domain, with the rest looked up from reference TRBV9 and TRBJ2-7, is DSGVTQTPKHLITATGQRVTLRCSPRSGDLSVYWYQQSLDQGLQFLIQYYNGEERAKGNILERFSAQQFPDLHSELNLSSLELGDSALYFCASSVGQGKHEQYFGPGTRLTVT.

The J gene is TRBJ2-7, the V gene TRBV28, with TRBD1 identical over 7 bases. CDR1 and CDR2 from the germline V gene are MDHEN and SYDVKM. This CDR3 is 14 amino acids long. Losses at the gene ends were 5 bases for V and 4 bases for J; bases not matched to a gene: 8. CDR3: CASSTGQAPYEQYF. The CDR3 DNA follows: TGTGCCAGCAGTACAGGACAGGCACCTTACGAGCAGTACTTC.

The rearrangement joins TRBV5-1 to TRBJ2-7, with D perhaps matching TRBD1 (5 bases). V was clipped by 4 bases and J by 0 bases, with 11 bases between them. The germline V gene has CDR1 SGHRS and CDR2 YFSETQ. The CDR3 runs 14 residues. CDR3 nucleotides: TGCGCCAGCAGCAGGGGTCGAAGCTCCTACGAGCAGTACTTC. Translation: CASSRGRSSYEQYF.

The genes are TRBV7-8 and TRBJ1-1, with D unclear. The CDR3 covers 13 residues. Germline CDR1 SGHVS, CDR2 FQNEAQ. The V end was cut by 5 bases, the J end by 5 bases, with 12 bases between. The CDR3 loop is CASSPPSGTEAFF. The CDR3 DNA follows: TGTGCCAGCAGCCCGCCGAGCGGGACTGAAGCTTTCTTT.

V is TRBV5-1 and J is TRBJ2-1; tentative D call: TRBD2 (5 bases). V lost 0 bases and J 3 bases, leaving 7 bases between the germline ends. The CDR3 has 14 amino acids. Germline V gene sequence: CDR1 SGHRS, CDR2 YFSETQ. The CDR3 region is CASSLAGDYNEQFF. CDR3 DNA sequence: TGCGCCAGCAGCTTGGCCGGGGACTACAATGAGCAGTTCTTC.

CDR3 nucleotides: TGTGCCAGCTCACCTCGGGGGGATACCTACGAGCAGTACTTC. As protein: CASSPRGDTYEQYF. The J gene is TRBJ2-7, the V gene TRBV18, with 7 bases fitting TRBD2. The CDR3 consists of 14 residues. V trimming: 3 bases; J trimming: 2 bases; junction bases outside the gene matches: 4. CDR1 is KGHSH and CDR2 is LQKENI in the germline V gene.

The genes are TRBV10-3 and TRBJ1-3; D is uncertain. The germline V and J ends were trimmed by 0 bases and 0 bases, with 3 bases remaining between them. This CDR3 comprises 14 residues. The V gene's germline CDR1 is ENHRY and CDR2 SYGVKD. CDR3 nucleotides: TGTGCCATCAGTGAGTCAGCCTCTGGAAACACCATATATTTT. Translation: CAISESASGNTIYF.

As DNA, the CDR3 is TGTGCCAGCAGCCAAGTCGACAGGGGGCTGTCTGGGGCTTTCTTT. Protein: CASSQVDRGLSGAFF. The chain is built from TRBV4-2 and TRBJ1-1; 10 bases are a match to TRBD1. Germline trimming cut 1 base from V and 11 bases from J; bases unmatched to any gene: 10. This CDR3 is 15 amino acids long. The germline V gene encodes CDR1 LGHNA and CDR2 YNFKEQ.

The V call is TRBV28, the J call TRBJ2-1; TRBD2 matches at 8 bases. The V and J ends lost 6 bases and 12 bases, in that order; junction bases with no gene match: 7. From germline, CDR1 is MDHEN and CDR2 SYDVKM. This CDR3 contains 12 residues. This CDR3 is CASSSGLAAQFF. DNA for the CDR3: TGTGCCAGCAGCTCCGGACTAGCCGCGCAGTTCTTC.

The chain combines TRBV2 with TRBJ1-4; unclear D gene. The CDR3 covers 15 residues. In germline, CDR1 is SNHLY, CDR2 FYNNEI. V lost 4 bases, J lost 7 bases, and 16 bases lay in between. The CDR3 DNA is TGTGCCAGCAGTGTGAATCCCCAAGGGAGTGAAAAACTGTTTTTT. Translated, it gives CASSVNPQGSEKLFF.

This sequence joins TRBV4-3 and TRBJ2-1; D possibly corresponds to TRBD1 (6 bases). Germline V lookup: CDR1 LGHNA, CDR2 YSLEER. The V end was cut by 1 base, the J end by 7 bases, with 14 bases between. The CDR3 spans 15 residues. The CDR3: CASSQGQRTANEQFF. CDR3 bases: TGCGCCAGCAGCCAAGGTCAGCGGACAGCTAATGAGCAGTTCTTC.

V is TRBV9 and J is TRBJ1-3, with D tentatively TRBD1 (5 bases). V lost 2 bases to trimming and J lost 0 bases, with 9 bases between them. This CDR3 is built from 15 residues. The germline gives CDR1 SGDLS, CDR2 YYNGEE. The chain's CDR3 is CASSVDGGSGNTIYF. CDR3 coding DNA: TGTGCCAGCAGCGTCGACGGGGGCTCTGGAAACACCATATATTTT.

The chain joins TRBV18 to TRBJ1-1, with TRBD1 as a possible D gene (6 bases). This CDR3 has 15 residues. CDR1 and CDR2 from the germline V gene are KGHSH and LQKENI. With 2 bases removed from V and 4 bases from J, the gap between germline ends came to 14 bases. CDR3 nucleotide sequence: TGTGCCAGCTCACCAAGAGGGGGGGGTAGCACTGAAGCTTTCTTT. Amino acids: CASSPRGGGSTEAFF. The complete variable domain, with remaining parts taken from reference TRBV18 and TRBJ1-1, reads NAGVMQNPRHLVRRRGQEARLRCSPMKGHSHVYWYRQLPEEGLKFMVYLQKENIIDESGMPKERFSAEFPKEGPSILRIQQVVRGDSAAYFCASSPRGGGSTEAFFGQGTRLTVV.

About this clone: Germline is not matched at one junction end, which may reflect a read error. V and J are TRBV30 and TRBJ2-3, with TRBD2 matching over 10 bases. This CDR3 contains 13 residues. Per germline, CDR1 GTSNPN and CDR2 SVGIG (reference sequence). The CDR3 DNA reads TGTGCCTTGGAAGTCTCTAGCGGGGGCTATCGTAAGTTT. It codes for CALEVSSGGYRKF.

J is TRBJ2-7 and V is TRBV6-5, with a tentative D call TRBD1 (5 bases). CDR3 size: 14 residues. V lost 5 bases to trimming and J lost 1 base, with 12 bases between them. Germline V gene sequence: CDR1 MNHEY, CDR2 SVGAGI. The CDR3 DNA reads TGTGCCAGCAGTCCCATAGACAGTTCCTACGAGCAGTACTTC. It is translated as CASSPIDSSYEQYF.

The V call is TRBV19, the J call TRBJ1-1, with D possibly TRBD1 on 6 matching bases. Looked up from germline, CDR1 is LNHDA and CDR2 is SQIVND (reference sequence). Deletions cut 5 bases from V and 0 bases from J, with 19 bases between. The CDR3 runs 17 residues. For the CDR3, the DNA is TGTGCCAGTAGTTGGCCAGGGGCCGCGTTCATGAACACTGAAGCTTTCTTT. Translation gives CASSWPGAAFMNTEAFF.

This clone turned up a few times. This sequence joins TRBV5-1 and TRBJ1-1; 11 bases line up with TRBD1. Germline CDR1 and CDR2: SGHRS and YFSETQ. V trimming: 4 bases; J trimming: 4 bases; junction bases outside the gene matches: 6. The CDR3 covers 15 residues. CDR3 coding DNA: TGCGCCAGCAGCCCGGCCGGGACAGGGGGCACTGAAGCTTTCTTT. It codes for CASSPAGTGGTEAFF.

This chain uses TRBV6-4 with TRBJ2-7, with 10 nucleotides matching TRBD1. Germline values: CDR1 MRHNA, CDR2 SNTAGT. The CDR3 loop spans 15 amino acids. J gave up 1 base and V 6 bases, and 6 bases lay outside the gene matches. The CDR3 here is CASSYRDRGSYEQYF. CDR3 nucleotides: TGTGCCAGCAGCTACCGGGACAGGGGTTCCTACGAGCAGTACTTC.